This T cell receptor beta chain was profiled in a study of blood T cells in healthy people across ages. The use of a sample-barcoded 5' primer and a J-beta primer mix characterized a second PCR of 7 to 11 cycles. TCRdb reanalysed the 5' RACE reads using MiXCR and keeps one entry per CDR3 protein. Found here are 1 million to 1.2 million distinct CDR3 sequences, 35% to 40% of them singletons; the top ten hold around 13%. Germline CDR1 and CDR2: MGHRA and YSYEKL. V dropped 0 bases and J dropped 1 base, with 16 bases sitting between them. CDR3 size: 18 residues. The V gene is TRBV4-1, the J gene TRBJ1-5; D call uncertain. Sequencing was done on a sample of blood. The sequence derives from a man aged 18 to 30 in good health. Here the CDR3 DNA reads TGCGCCAGCAGCCAAGATGGATGGAGGGATTCAAGCAATCAGCCCCAGCATTTT. It codes for CASSQDGWRDSSNQPQHF.